This T cell receptor beta chain was captured by sequencing in a study of shared clonotypes between healthy human individuals. Generated by immunoSEQ multiplex PCR, the TCRdb table keeps only in-frame clones and is missing some. The table includes around 340,000 clones, 70% to 75% detected once. Trimming removed 0 bases from V and 2 bases from J, with 8 bases in between. This CDR3 spans 14 amino acids. Germline values: CDR1 KGHSH, CDR2 LQKENI. The sequence was collected from a young man in good health. The chain has TRBV18 and TRBJ2-7; D gene unclear. Sequencing was performed on memory CD4+ T cells sorted from blood. Stated subset: CD45RA-negative fraction. CDR3 amino acids: CASSPPAMTYEQYF. CDR3 sequence (DNA): TGTGCCAGCTCACCACCGGCGATGACCTACGAGCAGTACTTC.